This T cell receptor beta chain was sequenced during a study of cytomegalovirus exposure and HLA in healthy donors. Each donor was healthy, and each was a bone marrow donor. Concerning this clone: No antigen is known for it.

Study observations and caveats: The study labeled 180 or so TCR beta chains cytomegalovirus-associated. Being productive about 90% or about 30% of the time was typical of most TCR beta V segments in an earlier analysis. The classifier reportedly diagnosed cytomegalovirus status with high sensitivity and specificity.

Germline lookup yields CDR1 SGHTA and CDR2 FQGTGA. The V and J ends lost 5 bases and 4 bases, in that order; junction bases with no gene match: 3. There are 14 residues in the CDR3. Both 60 Vbeta primers and 13 Jbeta primers went into the PCR. Measured with immunoSEQ multiplex PCR; TCRdb has only the in-frame clones, and not every one. Of approximately 190,000 clones in the sample, around 73% were seen once. The clonotype was recovered from a woman aged 25 to 39 in good health and CMV-seropositive. The J gene is TRBJ2-1, the V gene TRBV7-3, with 9 nucleotides matching TRBD2. What was sequenced was PBMCs. Written as DNA, the CDR3 is TGTGCCAGCAGCCCTAGCGGGGCGTACAATGAGCAGTTCTTC. Encoded protein: CASSPSGAYNEQFF. The entire variable domain, with the rest obtained from reference TRBV7-3 and TRBJ2-1, is as follows: GAGVSQTPSNKVTEKGKYVELRCDPISGHTALYWYRQSLGQGPEFLIYFQGTGAADDSGLPNDRFFAVRPEGSVSTLKIQRTERGDSAVYLCASSPSGAYNEQFFGPGTRLTVL.